These 16 T cell receptor beta chains came from one sample sequenced in a study of vaccination and CD4 T cells after COVID-19. No antigen is known for these receptors. The study sequenced cultured CD4+ T cell DNA using the Oncomine TCR Beta short-read assay. Each CDR3 protein is one row after TCRdb ran MiXCR on the PCR reads. The repertoire holds about 15,000 distinct CDR3 sequences, roughly 54% seen once, with about 12% in the top ten. Treatment defined: approximately 11-day PBMC culture with coronavirus spike peptide pools or control peptides (ViraFEST assay). Sequencing was performed on CD4+ T cells from blood, cultured in vitro. These receptors were obtained from a human donor who had recovered from COVID-19.

This clonotype has just a few counts. The genes are TRBV6-1 and TRBJ2-5; 10 bases are shared with TRBD1. The junction had 3 bases not matched to a gene; V was cut back by 3 bases and J by 5 bases. The germline CDR1 and CDR2 sequences are MNHNS and SASEGT. The CDR3 consists of 14 residues. The CDR3 here is CASSDGTGEETQYF. As DNA, the CDR3 is TGTGCCAGCAGTGATGGGACAGGGGAGGAGACCCAGTACTTC.

This clonotype was seen only a few times. V gene TRBV15 combines with J gene TRBJ1-2; D is unclear. V was cut by 0 bases and J by 4 bases, with 9 bases left in between. CDR3 length: 14 residues. The germline CDR1 and CDR2 sequences are LNHNV and YYDKDF (reference sequence). Here the CDR3 DNA reads TGTGCCACCAGCAGAGATCCCCAGAGCTATGGCTACACCTTC. It encodes CATSRDPQSYGYTF.

The CDR3 DNA reads TGCGCCAGCAGCCAAGACAGTCAGGGAAGGTCACCCCTCCACTTT. It yields the protein CASSQDSQGRSPLHF. This sequence joins TRBV4-1 and TRBJ1-6, with D possibly matching TRBD1 (5 bases). Germline loops: CDR1 MGHRA, CDR2 YSYEKL. The V end was cut by 0 bases, the J end by 10 bases, with 13 bases between. The CDR3 covers 15 residues.

This clonotype was seen a handful of times. This chain links TRBV10-3 with TRBJ2-3; D is uncertain. V was clipped by 8 bases and J by 1 base, with 10 bases between them. The CDR3 loop spans 13 amino acids. Looked up from germline, CDR1 is ENHRY and CDR2 is SYGVKD. The CDR3 sequence is CAIQSGRTDTQYF. The DNA of the CDR3 is TGTGCCATCCAGTCGGGCCGCACAGATACGCAGTATTTT.

The V call is TRBV2, the J call TRBJ2-7; TRBD1 agrees at 8 bases. Germline CDR1 SNHLY, CDR2 FYNNEI. Germline trimming cut 11 bases from V and 2 bases from J; bases unmatched to any gene: 8. The CDR3 has 13 amino acids. The chain's CDR3 is CAVGRDRPYEQYF. CDR3 nucleotide sequence: TGTGCCGTAGGACGGGACAGGCCCTACGAGCAGTACTTC.

The V and J genes are TRBV4-1 and TRBJ1-6; D gene unclear. This CDR3 has 15 amino acids. Trimming took 1 base from V and 7 from J, leaving 11 bases between them. From germline, CDR1 is MGHRA and CDR2 YSYEKL. In DNA form, the CDR3 reads TGCGCCAGCAGCCAAGGTATAACCAAAAATTCACCCCTCCACTTT. Translated, it gives CASSQGITKNSPLHF.

This clonotype appeared a few times. The V and J genes are TRBV7-2 and TRBJ1-5; D gene ambiguous. CDR1 and CDR2 (germline): SGHTA, FQGNSA. The V end lost 0 bases, the J end lost 8 bases, and 14 bases lay between the germline ends. The CDR3 contains 15 residues. The CDR3 bases are TGTGCCAGCAGCTTAGCGCGGAATTACGGGGAGCCCCAGCATTTT. Its translation is CASSLARNYGEPQHF.

The CDR3 is CASSLELRYNEQFF. In DNA form, the CDR3 reads TGTGCCAGCAGCTTGGAACTGCGGTACAATGAGCAGTTCTTC. The chain links TRBV7-2 to TRBJ2-1, with unresolved D. The CDR3 length is 14 residues. Germline V gene sequence: CDR1 SGHTA, CDR2 FQGNSA. The V and J ends lost 3 bases and 4 bases respectively, with 10 bases between them.

V usage is TRBV12-3 or TRBV12-4 and J usage is TRBJ1-2, with 9 nucleotides matching TRBD1. The CDR3 contains 14 residues. V trimming: 7 bases; J trimming: 4 bases; junction bases outside the gene matches: 7. The CDR3 nucleotides are TGTGCCAGCATCAAGACAGGGGGGTCCTATGGCTACACCTTC. Protein product: CASIKTGGSYGYTF.

This clonotype was picked up a small number of times. The chain is built from TRBV7-9 and TRBJ1-5, with 8 positions matching TRBD1. Germline CDR1 and CDR2: SEHNR and FQNEAQ (reference sequence). Trimming took 4 bases from V and 3 from J; bases not matched to a gene: 11. This CDR3 has 17 residues. The CDR3 nucleotides read TGTGCCAGCAGCTCCCTAGGGACAGGAGGCGACAATCAGCCCCAGCATTTT. This codes for CASSSLGTGGDNQPQHF. Filled out from reference TRBV7-9 and TRBJ1-5, the complete variable domain reads DTGVSQNPRHKITKRGQNVTFRCDPISEHNRLYWYRQTLGQGPEFLTYFQNEAQLEKSRLLSDRFSAERPKGSFSTLEIQRTEQGDSAMYLCASSSLGTGGDNQPQHFGDGTRLSIL.

The chain employs TRBV12-3 or TRBV12-4 and TRBJ1-1, with 7 bases that match TRBD1. This CDR3 spans 14 amino acids. V lost 6 bases, J lost 4 bases, and 8 bases stayed unmatched. In DNA, the CDR3 is TGTGCCAGCAGCCTATCAGGGGGGGGCACTGAAGCTTTCTTT. It codes for CASSLSGGGTEAFF.

This clonotype was found a few times. The gene calls are TRBV20-1 and TRBJ2-4; tentatively, D is TRBD2 (6 bases). This CDR3 has 11 amino acids. Trimming stripped 6 bases from V and 9 bases from J, with 12 bases between. CDR1 DFQATT and CDR2 SNEGSKA come from the germline V gene (reference sequence). Here the CDR3 DNA reads TGCAGTGCGGGGGACTTGGGCATTCAGTACTTC. Translation gives CSAGDLGIQYF.

This chain connects TRBV5-1 to TRBJ1-1; a weak D match, TRBD1 (6 bases). The V and J ends lost 1 base and 4 bases respectively, with 8 bases between them. The germline CDR1 and CDR2 sequences are SGHRS and YFSETQ. The CDR3 runs to 13 residues. The CDR3 region is CASSLSGVTEAFF. The CDR3 coding sequence is TGCGCCAGCAGCTTGTCAGGGGTCACTGAAGCTTTCTTT.

There are a few counts of this clonotype. The gene calls are TRBV4-2 and TRBJ1-5; D remains unclear. With 1 base removed from V and 2 bases from J, the gap between germline ends came to 15 bases. This CDR3 has 17 residues. The germline CDR1 and CDR2 sequences are LGHNA and YNFKEQ. CDR3 coding DNA: TGTGCCAGCAGCCAAGTAGGAGGGCCTCCAGGCAATCAGCCCCAGCATTTT. It encodes CASSQVGGPPGNQPQHF.

The chain carries TRBV11-3 and TRBJ1-1; D gene uncertain. CDR1 is SGHNT, CDR2 YENEEA, per germline. V lost 1 base and J 1 base, leaving 4 bases between the germline ends. The CDR3 runs 13 residues. The CDR3 DNA reads TGTGCCAGCAGCTTAGGCGGGAACACTGAAGCTTTCTTT. Amino acids: CASSLGGNTEAFF.

The chain carries TRBV30 and TRBJ1-6; TRBD1 matches at 7 bases. Germline CDR1 and CDR2: GTSNPN and SVGIG (reference sequence). The CDR3 sequence is 15 residues long. J was trimmed by 5 bases and V by 2 bases; bases with no gene match: 6. DNA of the CDR3: TGTGCCTGGAGTCGAGGGACAGCAGATAATTCACCCCTCCACTTT. Encoded protein: CAWSRGTADNSPLHF.